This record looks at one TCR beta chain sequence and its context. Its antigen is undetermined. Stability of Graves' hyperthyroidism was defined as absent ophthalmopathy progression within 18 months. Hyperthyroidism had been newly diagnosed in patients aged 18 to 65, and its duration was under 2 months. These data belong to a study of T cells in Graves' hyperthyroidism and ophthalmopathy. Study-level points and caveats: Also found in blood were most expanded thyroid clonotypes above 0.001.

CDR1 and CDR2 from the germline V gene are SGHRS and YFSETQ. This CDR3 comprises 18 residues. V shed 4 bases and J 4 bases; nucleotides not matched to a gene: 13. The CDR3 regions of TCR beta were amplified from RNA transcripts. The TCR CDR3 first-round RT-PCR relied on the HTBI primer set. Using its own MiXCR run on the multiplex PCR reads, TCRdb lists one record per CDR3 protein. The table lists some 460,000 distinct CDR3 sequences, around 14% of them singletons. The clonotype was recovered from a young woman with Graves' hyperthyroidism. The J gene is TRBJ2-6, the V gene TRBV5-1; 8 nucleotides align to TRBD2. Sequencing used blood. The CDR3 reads CASSPIAGLGSGANVLTF. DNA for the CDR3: TGCGCCAGCAGCCCAATAGCGGGGCTTGGATCGGGGGCCAACGTCCTGACTTTC.